Detailed here is one T cell receptor (beta chain). The antigen is unknown. MiXCR was run by TCRdb on the 5' RACE reads, yielding one entry per CDR3 protein. The sample has some 630,000 distinct CDR3 sequences, less than 9% seen once. This specimen belongs to a study of identical twins. Study outcomes and limitations: Conclusions leaned on cross-sectional statistical analysis and did not track the same donors over time.

In every case, the donor was a healthy Caucasian. V lost 2 bases and J 7 bases, leaving 12 bases between the germline ends. This CDR3 contains 15 residues. Looked up from germline, CDR1 is MGHDK and CDR2 is SYGVNS. The same data also contributed to another study, on yellow fever vaccine responses in identical twins.

The chain couples TRBV25-1 to TRBJ1-6, with D possibly matching TRBD1 (5 bases). The origin of this receptor is a woman aged 18-29 years in good health. The sequencing sample was made of PBMCs. CDR3 DNA sequence: TGTGCCAGCAGTGAACAACTTCAGGGAAATTCACCCCTCCACTTT. Its translation is CASSEQLQGNSPLHF.